This passage covers 4 T cell receptor beta chains from one sample sequenced in a study of blood T cell repertoires in COVID-19. Method: immunoSEQ multiplex PCR; TCRdb's copy keeps in-frame clones and lacks some. The table shows fewer than 200,000 clones, with roughly 90% occurring only once. Material for sequencing was peripheral blood. The receptors stem from a man in his 60s with acute or convalescent COVID-19.

The V call is TRBV12-3 or TRBV12-4, the J call TRBJ2-7; D is possibly TRBD1 (5 bases). The CDR3 sequence is 12 residues long. Trimming cost V 4 bases and J 12 bases, with 16 bases left between them. The CDR3 loop is CASSYFRVGTYF. CDR3 coding DNA: TGTGCCAGCAGTTACTTCAGGGTCGGCACGTACTTC.

The chain uses TRBV6-5 and TRBJ1-2, with D tentatively TRBD1 (6 bases). CDR3 length equals 15 residues. V lost 2 bases, J lost 4 bases, and 14 bases lay in between. CDR1 and CDR2 (germline): MNHEY, SVGAGI. The DNA for the CDR3 is TGTGCCAGCAGTTACGGTTTCGGACAGTTCTATGGCTACACCTTC. Translating gives CASSYGFGQFYGYTF.

The rearrangement joins TRBV19 to TRBJ2-1, with 9 bases that match TRBD2. V shed 5 bases, J shed 5 bases, and the junction held 7 bases outside the gene matches. CDR3 length: 15 residues. Germline V gene data show CDR1 as LNHDA and CDR2 as SQIVND (reference sequence). This chain's CDR3 is CASSLAGGPHNEQFF. The DNA of the CDR3 is TGTGCCAGTAGTCTTGCGGGAGGGCCCCACAATGAGCAGTTCTTC. The full variable domain, in which reference TRBV19 and TRBJ2-1 provide the parts outside the CDR3, is DGGITQSPKYLFRKEGQNVTLSCEQNLNHDAMYWYRQDPGQGLRLIYYSQIVNDFQKGDIAEGYSVSREKKESFPLTVTSAQKNPTAFYLCASSLAGGPHNEQFFGPGTRLTVL.

The chain carries TRBV30 and TRBJ1-1, with unresolved D. Trimming shortened V by 2 bases and J by 0 bases, and 7 bases separated the two germline ends. The germline V gene has CDR1 GTSNPN and CDR2 SVGIG (reference sequence). CDR3 length: 13 residues. CDR3: CAWSFDMNTEAFF. The CDR3 nucleotides are TGTGCCTGGAGTTTCGACATGAACACTGAAGCTTTCTTT.